The clone carrying this T cell receptor beta chain occurred many times. Trimming shortened V by 7 bases and J by 0 bases, and 9 bases separated the two germline ends. CDR3 size: 13 residues. Germline V CDR1 and CDR2: MNHEY, SVGAGI. TCRdb passed the RACE reads through MiXCR, listing each CDR3 protein once. Of 50,000 to 65,000 distinct CDR3 sequences listed, roughly 10% are singletons. Time point of the sample: patch test 3, about 24 weeks after DPC sensitization. Treatment meaning: therapeutic diphenylcyclopropenone sensitization with weekly scalp DPC. These data originate in a study of human T cells and chemical hapten exposure.

The TCR sequence derives from a woman aged 40 to 55 with alopecia areata. Some clones in this sample may be carry-over from other donors' samples. The sequences come from whole blood, collected in connection with sensitization to the hapten diphenylcyclopropenone (DPC). The V gene is TRBV6-5, the J gene TRBJ1-2; weak D call: TRBD1 (5 bases). The CDR3 loop reads CASKGVANYGYTF. CDR3 DNA: TGTGCCAGCAAAGGGGTAGCTAACTATGGCTACACCTTC.